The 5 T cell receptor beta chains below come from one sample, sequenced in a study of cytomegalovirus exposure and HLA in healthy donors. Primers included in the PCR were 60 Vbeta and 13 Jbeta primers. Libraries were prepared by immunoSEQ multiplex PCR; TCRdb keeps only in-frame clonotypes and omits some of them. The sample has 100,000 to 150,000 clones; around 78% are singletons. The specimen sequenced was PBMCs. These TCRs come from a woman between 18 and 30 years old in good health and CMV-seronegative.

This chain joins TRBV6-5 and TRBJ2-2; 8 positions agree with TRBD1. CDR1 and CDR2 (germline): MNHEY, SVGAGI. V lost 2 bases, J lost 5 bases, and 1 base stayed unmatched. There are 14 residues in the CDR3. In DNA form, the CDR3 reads TGTGCCAGCAGTTACGACAGGGGTACCGGGGAGCTGTTTTTT. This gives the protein CASSYDRGTGELFF.

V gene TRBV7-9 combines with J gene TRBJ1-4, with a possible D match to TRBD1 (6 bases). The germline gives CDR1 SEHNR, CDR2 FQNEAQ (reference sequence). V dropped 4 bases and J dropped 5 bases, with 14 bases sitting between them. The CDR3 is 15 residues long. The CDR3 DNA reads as TGTGCCAGCAGCTGGGGGGGCAGGAGAAATGAAAAACTGTTTTTT. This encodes CASSWGGRRNEKLFF.

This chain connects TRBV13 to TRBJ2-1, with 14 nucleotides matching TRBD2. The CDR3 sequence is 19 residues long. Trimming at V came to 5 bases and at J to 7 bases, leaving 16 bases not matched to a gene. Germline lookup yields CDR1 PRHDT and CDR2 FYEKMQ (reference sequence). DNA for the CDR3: TGTGCCAGCAGCGCCACCCCCGGGACTAGCGGGAGAGGGGATAATGAGCAGTTCTTC. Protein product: CASSATPGTSGRGDNEQFF.

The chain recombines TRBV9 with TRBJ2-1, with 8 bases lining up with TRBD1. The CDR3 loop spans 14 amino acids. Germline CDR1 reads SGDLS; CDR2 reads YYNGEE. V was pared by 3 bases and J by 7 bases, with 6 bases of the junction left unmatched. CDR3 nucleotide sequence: TGTGCCAGCAGCGGCTGGGACAGGCGAAATGAGCAGTTCTTC. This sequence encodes CASSGWDRRNEQFF.

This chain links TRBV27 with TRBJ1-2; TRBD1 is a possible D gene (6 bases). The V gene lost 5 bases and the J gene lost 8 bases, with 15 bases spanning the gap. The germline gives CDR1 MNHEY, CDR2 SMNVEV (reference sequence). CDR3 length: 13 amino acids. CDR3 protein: CASSPQGFSGYTF. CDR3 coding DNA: TGTGCCAGCAGTCCCCAGGGGTTTAGCGGCTACACCTTC.